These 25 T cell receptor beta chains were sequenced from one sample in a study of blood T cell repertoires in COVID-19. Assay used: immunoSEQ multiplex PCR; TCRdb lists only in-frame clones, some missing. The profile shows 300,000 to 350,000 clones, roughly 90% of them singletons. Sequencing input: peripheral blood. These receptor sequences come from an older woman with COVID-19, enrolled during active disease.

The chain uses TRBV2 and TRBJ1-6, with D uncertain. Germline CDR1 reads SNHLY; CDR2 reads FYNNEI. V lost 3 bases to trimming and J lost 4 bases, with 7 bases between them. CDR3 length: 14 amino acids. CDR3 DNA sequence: TGTGCCAGCAGTGATACAGAGTATAATTCACCCCTCCACTTT. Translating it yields CASSDTEYNSPLHF.

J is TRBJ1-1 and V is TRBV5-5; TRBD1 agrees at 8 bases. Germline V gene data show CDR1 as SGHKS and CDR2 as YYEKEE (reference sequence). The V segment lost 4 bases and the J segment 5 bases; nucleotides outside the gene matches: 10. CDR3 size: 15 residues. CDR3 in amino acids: CASSQQGAGGTEAFF. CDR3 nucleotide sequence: TGTGCCAGCAGCCAGCAGGGGGCAGGCGGGACTGAAGCTTTCTTT.

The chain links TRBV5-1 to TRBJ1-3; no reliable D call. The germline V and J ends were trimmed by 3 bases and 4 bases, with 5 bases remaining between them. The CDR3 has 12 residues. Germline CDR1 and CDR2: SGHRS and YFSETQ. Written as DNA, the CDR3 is TGCGCCAGCAGCTCCGGGGGAAACACCATATATTTT. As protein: CASSSGGNTIYF.

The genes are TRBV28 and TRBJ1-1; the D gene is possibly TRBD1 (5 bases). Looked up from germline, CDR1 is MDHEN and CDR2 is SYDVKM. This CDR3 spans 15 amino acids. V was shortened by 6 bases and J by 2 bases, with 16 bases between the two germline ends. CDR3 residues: CASSHVWGVNTEAFF. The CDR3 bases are TGTGCCAGCAGCCACGTATGGGGGGTTAACACTGAAGCTTTCTTT.

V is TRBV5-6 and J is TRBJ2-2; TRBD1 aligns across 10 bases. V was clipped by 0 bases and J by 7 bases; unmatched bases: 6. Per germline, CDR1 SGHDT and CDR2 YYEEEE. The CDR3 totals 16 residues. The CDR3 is CASSLEPGQGRGELFF. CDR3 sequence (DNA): TGTGCCAGCAGCTTGGAACCGGGACAGGGGCGCGGGGAGCTGTTTTTT.

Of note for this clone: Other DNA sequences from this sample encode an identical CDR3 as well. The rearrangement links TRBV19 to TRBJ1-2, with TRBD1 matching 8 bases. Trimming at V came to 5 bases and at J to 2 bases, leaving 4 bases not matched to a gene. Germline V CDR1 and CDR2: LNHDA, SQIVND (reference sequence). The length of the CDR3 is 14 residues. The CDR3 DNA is TGTGCCAGTAGTCTAGGACAGGGAAACTATGGCTACACCTTC. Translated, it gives CASSLGQGNYGYTF.

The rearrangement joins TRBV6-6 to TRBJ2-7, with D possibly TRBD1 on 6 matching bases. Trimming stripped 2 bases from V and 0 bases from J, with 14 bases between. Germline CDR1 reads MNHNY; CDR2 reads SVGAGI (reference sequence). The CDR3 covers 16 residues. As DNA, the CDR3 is TGTGCCAGCAGTTACCCCAAATCGGGACACTCCTACGAGCAGTACTTC. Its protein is CASSYPKSGHSYEQYF.

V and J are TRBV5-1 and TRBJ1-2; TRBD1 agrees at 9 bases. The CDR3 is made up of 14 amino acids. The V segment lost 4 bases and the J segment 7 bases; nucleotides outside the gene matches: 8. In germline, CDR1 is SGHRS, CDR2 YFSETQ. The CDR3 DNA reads TGCGCCAGCAGCATAGGACAGGGGCCCTTTGGCTACACCTTC. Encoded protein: CASSIGQGPFGYTF.

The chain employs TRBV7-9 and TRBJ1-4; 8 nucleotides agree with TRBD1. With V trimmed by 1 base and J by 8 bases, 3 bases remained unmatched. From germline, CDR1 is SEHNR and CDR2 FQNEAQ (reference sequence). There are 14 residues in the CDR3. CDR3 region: CASSLGTGREKLFF. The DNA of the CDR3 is TGTGCCAGCAGCTTAGGGACAGGGAGGGAAAAACTGTTTTTT.

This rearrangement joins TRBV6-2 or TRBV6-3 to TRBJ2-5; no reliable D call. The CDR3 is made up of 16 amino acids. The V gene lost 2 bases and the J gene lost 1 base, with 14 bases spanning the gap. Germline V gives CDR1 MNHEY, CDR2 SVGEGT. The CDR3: CASSYAQVLLQETQYF. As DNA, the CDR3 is TGTGCCAGCAGTTACGCTCAGGTCCTGCTCCAAGAGACCCAGTACTTC.

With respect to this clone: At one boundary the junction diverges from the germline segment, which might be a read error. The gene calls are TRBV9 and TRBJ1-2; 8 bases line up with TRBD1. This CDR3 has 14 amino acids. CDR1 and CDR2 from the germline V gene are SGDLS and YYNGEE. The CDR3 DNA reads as TGTGCCAGCAGCGCCAACCAGTGGGACAGGTCCCTTAGATTC. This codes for CASSANQWDRSLRF.

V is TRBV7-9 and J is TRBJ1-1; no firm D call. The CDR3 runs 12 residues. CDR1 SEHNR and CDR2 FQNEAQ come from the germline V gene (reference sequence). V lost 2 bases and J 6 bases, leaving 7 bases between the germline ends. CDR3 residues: CASSLPQAEAFF. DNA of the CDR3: TGTGCCAGCAGCTTACCGCAGGCTGAAGCTTTCTTT.

CDR3 region: CASTSWGGVASGELFF. In DNA, the CDR3 is TGTGCCAGCACCTCGTGGGGAGGCGTTGCCTCGGGGGAGCTGTTTTTT. The V call is TRBV3-1 (or the pseudogene TRBV3-2), the J call TRBJ2-2; D perhaps matches TRBD2 (6 bases). Trimming stripped 7 bases from V and 8 bases from J, with 23 bases between. CDR1 is LGHDT and CDR2 is YNNKEL in the germline V gene (reference sequence). The CDR3 runs 16 residues.

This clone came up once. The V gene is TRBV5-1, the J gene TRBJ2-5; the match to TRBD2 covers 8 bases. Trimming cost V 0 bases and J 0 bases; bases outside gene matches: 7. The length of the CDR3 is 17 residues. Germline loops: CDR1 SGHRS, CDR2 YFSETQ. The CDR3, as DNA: TGCGCCAGCAGCTTGGACTTCGGCGGGGGGAACCAAGAGACCCAGTACTTC. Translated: CASSLDFGGGNQETQYF.

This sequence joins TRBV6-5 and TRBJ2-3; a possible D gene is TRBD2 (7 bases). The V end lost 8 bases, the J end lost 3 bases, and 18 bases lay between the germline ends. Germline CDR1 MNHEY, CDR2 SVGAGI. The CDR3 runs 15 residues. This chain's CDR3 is CASHLRGGLTDTQYF. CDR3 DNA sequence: TGTGCCAGCCACTTGAGGGGGGGCCTTACAGATACGCAGTATTTT.

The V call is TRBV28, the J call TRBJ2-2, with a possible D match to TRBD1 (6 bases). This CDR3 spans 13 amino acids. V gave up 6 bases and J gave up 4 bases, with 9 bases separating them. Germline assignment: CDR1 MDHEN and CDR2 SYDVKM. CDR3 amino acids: CASRTGGTGELFF. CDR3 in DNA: TGTGCCAGCAGGACAGGAGGCACCGGGGAGCTGTTTTTT.

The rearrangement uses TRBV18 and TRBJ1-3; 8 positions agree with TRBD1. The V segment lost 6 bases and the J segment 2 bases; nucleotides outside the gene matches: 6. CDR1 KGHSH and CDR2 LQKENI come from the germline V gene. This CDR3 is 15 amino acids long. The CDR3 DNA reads TGTGCCAGCTCTCGACAGGGGAGAACTGGAAACACCATATATTTT. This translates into CASSRQGRTGNTIYF.

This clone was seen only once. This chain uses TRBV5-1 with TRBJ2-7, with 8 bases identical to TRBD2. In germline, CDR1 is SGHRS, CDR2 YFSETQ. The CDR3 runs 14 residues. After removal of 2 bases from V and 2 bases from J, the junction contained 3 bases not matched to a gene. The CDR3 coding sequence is TGCGCCAGCAGCTTTGCGGGGGGCCCCTACGAGCAGTACTTC. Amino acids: CASSFAGGPYEQYF.

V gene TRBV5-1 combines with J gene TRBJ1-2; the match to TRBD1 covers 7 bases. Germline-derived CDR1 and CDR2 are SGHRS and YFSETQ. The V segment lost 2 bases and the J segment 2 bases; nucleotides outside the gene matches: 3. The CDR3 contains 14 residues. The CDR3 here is CASSLTGDNYGYTF. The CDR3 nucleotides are TGCGCCAGCAGCTTAACAGGGGACAACTATGGCTACACCTTC. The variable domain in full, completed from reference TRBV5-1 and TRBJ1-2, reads KAGVTQTPRYLIKTRGQQVTLSCSPISGHRSVSWYQQTPGQGLQFLFEYFSETQRNKGNFPGRFSGRQFSNSRSEMNVSTLELGDSALYLCASSLTGDNYGYTFGSGTRLTVV.

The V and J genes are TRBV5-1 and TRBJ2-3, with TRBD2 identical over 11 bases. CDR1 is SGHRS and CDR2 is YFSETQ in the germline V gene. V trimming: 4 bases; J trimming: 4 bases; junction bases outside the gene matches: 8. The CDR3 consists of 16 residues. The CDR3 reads CASSPIAGGQADTQYF. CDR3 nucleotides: TGCGCCAGCAGCCCAATAGCGGGGGGGCAGGCAGATACGCAGTATTTT.

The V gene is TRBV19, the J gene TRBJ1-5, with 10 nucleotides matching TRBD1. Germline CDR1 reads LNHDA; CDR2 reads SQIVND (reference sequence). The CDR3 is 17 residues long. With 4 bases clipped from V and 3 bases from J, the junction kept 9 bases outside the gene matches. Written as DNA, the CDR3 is TGTGCCAGTAGTAGCCAGTCGGGACAGGGGACCAATCAGCCCCAGCATTTT. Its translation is CASSSQSGQGTNQPQHF.

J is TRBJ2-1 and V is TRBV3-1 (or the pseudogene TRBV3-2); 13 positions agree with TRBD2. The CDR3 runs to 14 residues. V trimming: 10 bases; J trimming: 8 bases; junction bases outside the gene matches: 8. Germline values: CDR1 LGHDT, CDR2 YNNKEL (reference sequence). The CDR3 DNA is TGTGCCACCCCATTAGGACTAGCGGGGGATGAGCAGTTCTTC. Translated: CATPLGLAGDEQFF.

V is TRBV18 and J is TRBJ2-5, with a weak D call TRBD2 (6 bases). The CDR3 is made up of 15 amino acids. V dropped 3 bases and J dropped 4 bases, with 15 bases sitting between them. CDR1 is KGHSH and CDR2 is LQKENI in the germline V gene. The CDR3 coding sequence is TGTGCCAGCTCACCCCTTCTGACTAGTAGAGAGACCCAGTACTTC. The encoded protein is CASSPLLTSRETQYF.

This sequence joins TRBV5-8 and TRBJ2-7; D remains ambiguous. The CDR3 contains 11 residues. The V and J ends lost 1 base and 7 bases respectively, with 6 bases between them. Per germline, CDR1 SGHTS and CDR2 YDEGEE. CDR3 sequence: CASSLPGEQYF. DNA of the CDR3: TGTGCCAGCAGCTTGCCGGGTGAGCAGTACTTC.

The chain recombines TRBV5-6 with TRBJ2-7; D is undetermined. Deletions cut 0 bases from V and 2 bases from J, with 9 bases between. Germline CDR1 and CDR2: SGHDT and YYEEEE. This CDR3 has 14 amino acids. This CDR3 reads CASSLGMGTYEQYF. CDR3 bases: TGTGCCAGCAGCTTGGGGATGGGCACCTACGAGCAGTACTTC.